The rows below give T cell receptor beta chains drawn from one sample of a study of lymphopenia after photon versus proton radiotherapy. TCRdb's copy holds only in-frame clones and misses some; the assay was immunoSEQ multiplex PCR. This sample has tens of thousands of clones, with about 88% found just once. Sequencing was performed on peripheral blood, taken from a patient treated with proton-based radiotherapy. These receptors all come from a man aged 55 to 70 with pancreatic cancer. Both conserved end residues are part of each CDR3. D genes are given only for firm matches. Where a row states a size, it is once, few, many or the class of an expanded clone; other rows omit it.

d_gene,v_gene,abundance,j_gene,CDR3aa,CDR3nt
NA,TRBV5-1,NA,TRBJ2-5,CASSSIPPQETQYF,TGCGCCAGCAGCTCTATCCCTCCCCAAGAGACCCAGTACTTC
NA,TRBV6-5,NA,TRBJ2-7,CASSFAGTLNEQYF,TGTGCCAGCAGTTTCGCCGGGACATTGAACGAGCAGTACTTC
NA,TRBV14,NA,TRBJ2-3,CASARQPYTDTQYF,TGTGCCAGCGCCCGACAGCCTTACACAGATACGCAGTATTTT
NA,TRBV15,NA,TRBJ2-7,CATSRKRDGNSYEQYF,TGTGCCACCAGCAGAAAAAGGGACGGTAACTCCTACGAGCAGTACTTC
TRBD2,TRBV7-2,NA,TRBJ2-7,CASSFTGLAGEQYF,TGTGCCAGCAGCTTTACCGGACTAGCGGGCGAGCAGTACTTC
TRBD2,TRBV19,NA,TRBJ2-1,CASSIRTSGRGYNEQFF,TGTGCCAGTAGTATTCGGACTAGCGGGCGGGGCTACAATGAGCAGTTCTTC
TRBD1,TRBV6-1,NA,TRBJ1-1,CASRRQGLDTEAFF,TGTGCCAGCAGGCGACAGGGGCTGGACACTGAAGCTTTCTTT
NA,TRBV29-1,NA,TRBJ2-1,CSVEDTGYNEQFF,TGCAGCGTTGAAGATACGGGCTACAATGAGCAGTTCTTC
NA,TRBV11-2,NA,TRBJ2-1,CASSFGGGGNEQFF,TGTGCCAGCAGCTTCGGTGGGGGCGGCAATGAGCAGTTCTTC
TRBD2,TRBV7-8,NA,TRBJ2-1,CASSSELAGVGDWPFF,TGTGCCAGCAGCTCAGAGCTAGCGGGAGTAGGAGATTGGCCGTTCTTC
NA,TRBV11-2,NA,TRBJ2-1,CASSLVYNEQFF,TGTGCCAGCAGCTTAGTATACAATGAGCAGTTCTTC
TRBD1,TRBV5-8,NA,TRBJ1-2,CASSYTGGGYGYTF,TGTGCCAGCAGCTACACAGGGGGCGGGTATGGCTACACCTTC
NA,TRBV5-6,NA,TRBJ1-2,CASSFGFGTDF,NA
NA,TRBV6-1,NA,TRBJ2-3,CATRPTGGDTQYF,TGTGCCACGAGGCCTACTGGGGGAGATACGCAGTATTTT
TRBD2,TRBV27,NA,TRBJ2-5,CASSLVASGYQETQYF,TGTGCCAGCAGTTTAGTAGCTAGCGGGTACCAAGAGACCCAGTACTTC
TRBD2,TRBV28,once,TRBJ2-1,CASSPTSGRADEQFF,TGTGCCAGCAGCCCGACTAGCGGGAGGGCGGATGAGCAGTTCTTC
NA,TRBV2,NA,TRBJ1-1,CASSEGQSLGGGAEAFF,TGTGCCAGCAGTGAGGGACAAAGCTTGGGTGGTGGGGCTGAAGCTTTCTTT
TRBD2,TRBV6-5,NA,TRBJ2-7,CASQGWGGAEQYF,TGTGCCAGCCAGGGTTGGGGGGGAGCCGAGCAGTACTTC
NA,TRBV6-5,NA,TRBJ1-4,CASGVRVTNEKLFF,TGTGCCAGCGGGGTCCGAGTGACTAATGAAAAACTGTTTTTT
TRBD2,TRBV30,few,TRBJ2-5,CAWSPGLAGIQETQYF,TGTGCCTGGAGTCCCGGACTAGCGGGGATCCAAGAGACCCAGTACTTC
NA,TRBV30,once,TRBJ2-2,CAWSAGSSTGELFF,TGTGCCTGGAGTGCCGGCTCGAGCACCGGGGAGCTGTTTTTT
NA,TRBV28,NA,TRBJ2-7,CASSLRDGQRIYEQYF,TGTGCCAGCAGTTTAAGGGACGGACAGAGGATCTACGAGCAGTACTTC
TRBD1,TRBV29-1,few,TRBJ1-1,CSVRTGGNTEAFF,TGCAGCGTGCGGACAGGGGGGAACACTGAAGCTTTCTTT
NA,TRBV29-1,NA,TRBJ1-1,CSVDPVNTEAFF,TGCAGCGTTGATCCAGTGAACACTGAAGCTTTCTTT
NA,TRBV9,NA,TRBJ2-7,CASSVGVRDLYEQYF,TGTGCCAGCAGCGTAGGAGTCCGGGACTTATACGAGCAGTACTTC
NA,TRBV9,NA,TRBJ1-4,CASSSEGRPLNEKLFF,TGTGCCAGCAGCTCCGAGGGTCGGCCGCTTAATGAAAAACTGTTTTTT
NA,TRBV5-1,once,TRBJ2-2,CASSLRQGGLAGELFF,TGCGCCAGCAGCTTGAGACAGGGAGGGTTGGCCGGGGAGCTGTTTTTT
NA,TRBV4-2,NA,TRBJ2-2,CASSPTGQTGELFF,TGTGCCAGCAGCCCGACAGGACAGACCGGGGAGCTGTTTTTT